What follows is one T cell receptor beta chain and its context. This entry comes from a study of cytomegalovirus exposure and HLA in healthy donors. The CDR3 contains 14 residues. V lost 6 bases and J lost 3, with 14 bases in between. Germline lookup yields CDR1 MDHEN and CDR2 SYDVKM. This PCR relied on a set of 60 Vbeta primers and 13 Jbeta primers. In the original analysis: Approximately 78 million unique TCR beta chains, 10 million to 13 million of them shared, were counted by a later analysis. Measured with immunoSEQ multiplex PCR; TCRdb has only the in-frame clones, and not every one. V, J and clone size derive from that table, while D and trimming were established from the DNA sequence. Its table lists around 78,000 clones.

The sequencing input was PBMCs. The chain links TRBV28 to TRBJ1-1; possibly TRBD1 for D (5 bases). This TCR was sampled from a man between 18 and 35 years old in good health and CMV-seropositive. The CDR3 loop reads CASSNGGGDTEAFF. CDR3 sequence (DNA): TGTGCCAGCAGCAACGGGGGAGGTGACACTGAAGCTTTCTTT.